This T cell receptor beta chain was recovered during a study of OX40 agonist ivuxolimab in advanced cancers. Study-level information: Patients were dosed intravenously with ivuxolimab at 0.01 to 10 mg/kg every 2 weeks.

The protocol was immunoSEQ multiplex PCR, while the TCRdb copy is restricted to in-frame clones and leaves out a portion. The sample has about 15,000 clones, nearly 80% seen once; the top ten hold about 35%. The specimen was CD4+ or CD8+ T cells sorted from blood, collected in a trial of the OX40 agonist ivuxolimab. This clonotype originated in an adult with an advanced solid tumor such as melanoma, head and neck, liver or kidney cancer.

CDR3 nucleotide sequence: TGCGCCAGCAGCCAGCAACGGGACGGGCGTTACGAGCAGTACTTC. The encoded protein is CASSQQRDGRYEQYF. The chain uses TRBV4-3 and TRBJ2-7; D possibly uses TRBD1 or TRBD2 (5 bases each). The germline gives CDR1 LGHNA, CDR2 YSLEER. The CDR3 is made up of 15 amino acids. V lost 3 bases and J lost 4, with 16 bases in between.